Listed here is a single T cell receptor beta chain. The antigen is not known. The data were obtained in a study of shared clonotypes between healthy human individuals. CDR1 and CDR2 (germline): MGHDK, SYGVNS. The V segment lost 8 bases and the J segment 7 bases; nucleotides outside the gene matches: 7. The CDR3 sequence is 12 residues long. General observations from the study: The generation probabilities recorded for non-shared clonotypes fell below those of clonotypes shared by all four donors. Naive CD4 clonotypes overlapped across a handful of donors at 4.5% to 5.5%.

The method was immunoSEQ multiplex PCR; TCRdb's version includes in-frame clones alone and lacks a portion of them. The sample shows roughly 2.5 million clones, around nine tenths of them seen only once. Specimen: naive CD4+ T cells sorted from blood. The subset denotes: CD45RA+ positively selected. The TCR was taken from a man younger than 35 in good health. The rearrangement links TRBV25-1 to TRBJ1-2; 7 nucleotides line up with TRBD1. The CDR3 here is CASWRGQGGYTF. The CDR3, as DNA: TGTGCCAGCTGGAGGGGGCAGGGTGGCTACACCTTC.